This T cell receptor (beta chain) was sequenced in a study of vaccination and CD4 T cells after COVID-19. Comments on this clonotype: Its target is not known.

Treatment of the sample: roughly 10-day PBMC culture with coronavirus spike peptide pools or control peptides (ViraFEST assay). CD4+ T-cell collection from the unexposed donor predated the COVID-19 pandemic (2011-2018). The Oncomine TCR Beta short-read assay was applied to DNA of cultured CD4+ T cells. TCRdb recomputed calls from the PCR reads with MiXCR, one row per CDR3 protein. The sample shows 8,000 or so distinct CDR3 sequences, roughly 38% of them seen only once. The CDR3 has 13 residues. Germline V gene sequence: CDR1 MNHEY, CDR2 SVGEGT. The germline V and J ends were trimmed by 5 bases and 16 bases, with 21 bases remaining between them.

The specimen was CD4+ T cells from blood, cultured in vitro. J is TRBJ2-1 and V is TRBV6-2 or TRBV6-3; D is perhaps TRBD1 (6 bases). The receptor comes from a human donor in good health. CDR3 protein: CASSKGGRIQEFF. CDR3 bases: TGTGCCAGCAGTAAAGGGGGTCGTATTCAAGAATTCTTC.